The rows below give T cell receptor beta chains drawn from one sample of a study of T cells in localized non-small cell lung cancer. Assay used: immunoSEQ multiplex PCR; TCRdb lists only in-frame clones, some missing. The sample has 9,000 to 15,000 clones; about 85% are singletons. The sequences come from peripheral blood, collected before any cancer treatment. The receptors come from a male donor aged 60 or over with stage I lung adenocarcinoma. Each CDR3 is given with its conserved first and last residue. The order of the fields is V gene, CDR3 protein.

v_gene: TRBV4-3; CDR3aa: CASSRTLSTYGYTF
v_gene: TRBV7-3; CDR3aa: CASSSVRGTEQYF
v_gene: TRBV7-6; CDR3aa: CASSVSGTDGYTF
v_gene: TRBV5-1; CDR3aa: CASSSQGNTGELFF
v_gene: TRBV5-1; CDR3aa: CASSLFGDYGYTF
v_gene: TRBV2; CDR3aa: CASNVRTMNTEAFF
v_gene: TRBV7-9; CDR3aa: CASSPRPPTDTQYF
v_gene: TRBV7-2; CDR3aa: CASSLEIGRPQHF
v_gene: TRBV28; CDR3aa: CASSSQGGGTQYF
v_gene: TRBV4-3; CDR3aa: CASSQQRGGHNEKLFF
v_gene: TRBV29-1; CDR3aa: CSVGLSRGTGELFF
v_gene: TRBV5-1; CDR3aa: CASSFNRVSDEQYF
v_gene: TRBV7-3; CDR3aa: CASSPMGAGRRGEQFF
v_gene: TRBV5-6; CDR3aa: CASSLDSLSYEQYF
v_gene: TRBV6-5; CDR3aa: CASSKQGAGTDTQYF
v_gene: TRBV6-6; CDR3aa: CASRISSGNTIYF
v_gene: TRBV5-4; CDR3aa: CASSLEAGGIQETQYF
v_gene: TRBV27; CDR3aa: CASRNRDRGYEQYF
v_gene: TRBV19; CDR3aa: CASSIRYNEQFF
v_gene: TRBV5-1; CDR3aa: CASSLAGGSTDTQYF
v_gene: TRBV9; CDR3aa: CASSAASGNTIYF
v_gene: TRBV28; CDR3aa: CASSPNNYGYTF
v_gene: TRBV6-1; CDR3aa: CASSELTSGGETQYF
v_gene: TRBV14; CDR3aa: CASSQVRQTGYTF
v_gene: TRBV28; CDR3aa: CASSSFRDRAQPQHF
v_gene: TRBV28; CDR3aa: CASSLLTSGGATGELFF
v_gene: TRBV27; CDR3aa: CASSFGPRRNTEAFF
v_gene: TRBV4-3; CDR3aa: CASSPDLGQKNIQYF
v_gene: TRBV5-1; CDR3aa: CASSDGGTGPYEQYF
v_gene: TRBV5-1; CDR3aa: CASSSMKAGIYNEQFF
v_gene: TRBV4-3; CDR3aa: CASSQSGPTWQETQYF
v_gene: TRBV6-1; CDR3aa: CASSEADIRTDTQYF
v_gene: TRBV29-1; CDR3aa: CSVEEQYEQYF
v_gene: TRBV7-9; CDR3aa: CAIRGDQGRYF
v_gene: TRBV11-3; CDR3aa: CASSPGGDFQWELFF
v_gene: TRBV27; CDR3aa: CASRGPNPDEQYF
v_gene: TRBV7-2; CDR3aa: CASSLGQENTEAFF
v_gene: TRBV28; CDR3aa: CASSGVEQYF
v_gene: TRBV5-1; CDR3aa: CASSLAGLSTDTQYF
v_gene: TRBV27; CDR3aa: CASKSGGANTEAFF
v_gene: TRBV29-1; CDR3aa: CSAAPTVDYEQYF
v_gene: TRBV19; CDR3aa: CASMVLHTDTQYF
v_gene: TRBV5-6; CDR3aa: CASSRDVGQAKQPQHF
v_gene: TRBV7-2; CDR3aa: CASSLGSGHDYGYTF
v_gene: TRBV15; CDR3aa: CATSKGVNSPLHF
v_gene: TRBV9; CDR3aa: CASSVGAAQETQYF
v_gene: TRBV23-1; CDR3aa: CASSQGARDTDTQYF
v_gene: TRBV7-9; CDR3aa: CASSLGTITQETQYF
v_gene: TRBV4-2; CDR3aa: CASSQLGGGALDSYNEQFF
v_gene: TRBV6-4; CDR3aa: CASSTGYGELFF
v_gene: TRBV5-1; CDR3aa: CASRQGSTTEAFF
v_gene: TRBV30; CDR3aa: CAWSVFNNEQFF
v_gene: TRBV29-1; CDR3aa: CSVLEGANEQFF
v_gene: TRBV5-8; CDR3aa: CASSGEGLRSHTDTQYF
v_gene: TRBV9; CDR3aa: CASSVTDTSYEQYF
v_gene: TRBV7-2; CDR3aa: CASSLDRKYGYTF
v_gene: TRBV7-9; CDR3aa: CASSLASEKLFF
v_gene: TRBV9; CDR3aa: CASSVLSGGSPLHF
v_gene: TRBV10-3; CDR3aa: CAISESGGANTGELFF
v_gene: TRBV9; CDR3aa: CASSVDGFYEQYF